These 4 T cell receptor beta chains were all obtained from the same sample, sequenced in a study of OX40 agonist ivuxolimab in advanced cancers. Libraries were prepared by immunoSEQ multiplex PCR; TCRdb keeps only in-frame clonotypes and omits some of them. The sample contains 30,000 to 40,000 clones, more than 70% of which appear only once. The sample consisted of CD4+ or CD8+ T cells sorted from blood, taken in a trial of the OX40 agonist ivuxolimab. These receptor sequences come from an adult with an advanced solid tumor such as melanoma, head and neck, liver or kidney cancer.

This sequence joins TRBV4-1 and TRBJ2-7, with TRBD2 matching over 9 bases. This CDR3 has 15 amino acids. Trimming removed 0 bases from V and 6 bases from J; junction bases left unmatched: 6. Germline CDR1 is MGHRA and CDR2 is YSYEKL. This chain's CDR3 is CASSQERAGGFEQYF. CDR3 sequence (DNA): TGCGCCAGCAGCCAAGAAAGAGCGGGAGGATTCGAGCAGTACTTC.

The V and J genes are TRBV25-1 and TRBJ2-2, with 8 bases lining up with TRBD2. With V trimmed by 4 bases and J by 4 bases, 5 bases remained unmatched. Germline assignment: CDR1 MGHDK and CDR2 SYGVNS. The CDR3 totals 15 residues. The CDR3 coding sequence is TGTGCCAGCAGTGGGAGCGGGAGTTTCACCGGGGAGCTGTTTTTT. Amino acid sequence: CASSGSGSFTGELFF. Filled out from reference TRBV25-1 and TRBJ2-2, the complete variable domain reads EADIYQTPRYLVIGTGKKITLECSQTMGHDKMYWYQQDPGMELHLIHYSYGVNSTEKGDLSSESTVSRIRTEHFPLTLESARPSHTSQYLCASSGSGSFTGELFFGEGSRLTVL.

The chain recombines TRBV28 with TRBJ2-7, with D perhaps given as TRBD1 or TRBD2 (5 bases each). From germline, CDR1 is MDHEN and CDR2 SYDVKM. Trimming pared 3 bases from V and 3 bases from J, leaving 18 bases between. There are 16 residues in the CDR3. CDR3 region: CASSFSGSGAYYEQYF. CDR3 nucleotides: TGTGCCAGCAGTTTTTCAGGGAGCGGAGCTTACTACGAGCAGTACTTC.

The chain joins TRBV19 to TRBJ2-5; D is uncertain. The ends were cut back, 5 bases at V and 5 bases at J, with 9 bases in the middle. The CDR3 is made up of 12 amino acids. The germline V gene has CDR1 LNHDA and CDR2 SQIVND (reference sequence). CDR3 sequence: CASSRTRETQYF. CDR3 bases: TGTGCCAGTAGTCGAACTCGGGAGACCCAGTACTTC.